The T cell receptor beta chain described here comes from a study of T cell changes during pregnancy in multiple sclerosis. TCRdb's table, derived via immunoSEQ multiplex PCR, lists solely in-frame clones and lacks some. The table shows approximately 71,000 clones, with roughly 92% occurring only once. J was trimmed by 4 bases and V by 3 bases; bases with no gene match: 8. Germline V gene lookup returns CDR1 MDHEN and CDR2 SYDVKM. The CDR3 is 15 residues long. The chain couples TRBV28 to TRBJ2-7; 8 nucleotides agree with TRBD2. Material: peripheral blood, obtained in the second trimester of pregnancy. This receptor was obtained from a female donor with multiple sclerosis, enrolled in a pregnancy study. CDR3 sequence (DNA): TGTGCCAGCAGTTTTTTACTAGGCGGGGGGTACGAGCAGTACTTC. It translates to CASSFLLGGGYEQYF.